Listed below are T cell receptor beta chains from one sample, sequenced in a study of blood T cell repertoires in COVID-19. Method: immunoSEQ multiplex PCR; TCRdb's copy keeps in-frame clones and lacks some. Among 250,000 or so clones listed, approximately 86% were seen once. The material sequenced was peripheral blood. These receptors were taken from a man in his forties with active or convalescent COVID-19. Each CDR3 is given without its conserved first and last residue. Fields, in order: V gene, J gene, CDR3 protein.

v_gene: TRBV7-7
j_gene: TRBJ2-1
CDR3aa: ASSPQQGAYNEQF

v_gene: TRBV5-6
j_gene: TRBJ1-1
CDR3aa: ASSLTELTEAF

v_gene: TRBV5-1
j_gene: TRBJ2-5
CDR3aa: ASSSDTLVETQY

v_gene: TRBV7-6
j_gene: TRBJ2-1
CDR3aa: ASSLEASRYNEQF

v_gene: TRBV6-5
j_gene: TRBJ1-2
CDR3aa: ASSPGQGRYGYT

v_gene: TRBV12-5
j_gene: TRBJ2-2
CDR3aa: ASGFRTSGRLSVDTGELF

v_gene: TRBV4-1
j_gene: TRBJ1-1
CDR3aa: ASARSLNTEAF

v_gene: TRBV5-1
j_gene: TRBJ2-7
CDR3aa: ASSVGTGIHEQY

v_gene: TRBV18
j_gene: TRBJ2-5
CDR3aa: ASSSLPGQVSETQY

v_gene: TRBV5-6
j_gene: TRBJ2-3
CDR3aa: ASSHRLAGGLAADTQY

v_gene: TRBV19
j_gene: TRBJ2-3
CDR3aa: ASSLIDTGDTQY

v_gene: TRBV6-5
j_gene: TRBJ2-7
CDR3aa: ASSYGREDYEQY

v_gene: TRBV3-1/TRBV3-2
j_gene: TRBJ1-1
CDR3aa: ASSGQGKAEAF

v_gene: TRBV10-1
j_gene: TRBJ1-2
CDR3aa: ASSGSSGSYT

v_gene: TRBV29-1
j_gene: TRBJ2-5
CDR3aa: SVGAGSETQY

v_gene: TRBV28
j_gene: TRBJ1-5
CDR3aa: ASSKSANQPQH

v_gene: TRBV12-5
j_gene: TRBJ2-3
CDR3aa: ASGQGTHTDTQY

v_gene: TRBV7-9
j_gene: TRBJ2-7
CDR3aa: ASSFRSSYEQY

v_gene: TRBV4-1
j_gene: TRBJ2-2
CDR3aa: ASSQVRGTGELF

v_gene: TRBV10-1
j_gene: TRBJ1-5
CDR3aa: ASRQGNQPQH

v_gene: TRBV2
j_gene: TRBJ2-7
CDR3aa: ASYKDRPFYEQY

v_gene: TRBV5-5
j_gene: TRBJ1-6
CDR3aa: ASSLRQRGGSPLH

v_gene: TRBV3-1/TRBV3-2
j_gene: TRBJ1-3
CDR3aa: ASSPRGDGNTIY

v_gene: TRBV18
j_gene: TRBJ2-1
CDR3aa: ASSPPGDNEQF

v_gene: TRBV5-5
j_gene: TRBJ2-2
CDR3aa: ASTRQGNTGELF

v_gene: TRBV15
j_gene: TRBJ2-7
CDR3aa: ATSDGTASYEQY

v_gene: TRBV12-3/TRBV12-4
j_gene: TRBJ1-1
CDR3aa: ASSFSVNTEAF

v_gene: TRBV18
j_gene: TRBJ2-7
CDR3aa: ASGQGRATGEQY

v_gene: TRBV7-6
j_gene: TRBJ2-7
CDR3aa: ASSSRGNEQY

v_gene: TRBV5-1
j_gene: TRBJ1-1
CDR3aa: ASRQGSRMNTEAF

v_gene: TRBV5-8
j_gene: TRBJ1-5
CDR3aa: ASSSHGTGVQPQH

v_gene: TRBV5-1
j_gene: TRBJ1-4
CDR3aa: ASSSGVDEKLF

v_gene: TRBV9
j_gene: TRBJ1-6
CDR3aa: ASSPPNVYNSPLH

v_gene: TRBV7-9
j_gene: TRBJ2-1
CDR3aa: ASSSLTYRESSYNEQF

v_gene: TRBV4-2
j_gene: TRBJ1-5
CDR3aa: ASSQDGQGLQPQH

v_gene: TRBV13
j_gene: TRBJ2-7
CDR3aa: ASSLVATLHEQY

v_gene: TRBV7-9
j_gene: TRBJ1-1
CDR3aa: ASSSRGEGRAF

v_gene: TRBV29-1
j_gene: TRBJ2-5
CDR3aa: SSRTGARGQETQY

v_gene: TRBV7-8
j_gene: TRBJ2-7
CDR3aa: ASTNTGGSYEQY

v_gene: TRBV6-5
j_gene: TRBJ2-7
CDR3aa: ASSYSDRGSYEQY

v_gene: TRBV9
j_gene: TRBJ1-6
CDR3aa: ASSAPGTENSPLH

v_gene: TRBV3-1/TRBV3-2
j_gene: TRBJ2-5
CDR3aa: ASSQDPSGGLSGTQY

v_gene: TRBV21-1
j_gene: TRBJ1-6
CDR3aa: ASSKAGGAGRNSPLH

v_gene: TRBV28
j_gene: TRBJ1-1
CDR3aa: ASSDRGMNTEAF

v_gene: TRBV7-2
j_gene: TRBJ1-3
CDR3aa: ASSLGGGAKGNTIY

v_gene: TRBV3-1/TRBV3-2
j_gene: TRBJ1-6
CDR3aa: ASSQQARGSPLH

v_gene: TRBV6-6
j_gene: TRBJ1-5
CDR3aa: ASSPRVQGAGNQPQH